The entry below gives a single T cell receptor beta chain sequence along with its context. At one end, the junction sequence differs from germline, possibly due to a read error. The CDR3 has 17 residues. Germline CDR1 reads WSHSY; CDR2 reads SAAADI. This sample is part of a study of PD-L1 blockade in urothelial cancer. Study-wide context: Peripheral blood specimens exhibited a median yield of approximately 150,000 T cells.

Noted time point: peripheral blood 6 weeks after treatment start. Sampling of each patient yielded between 1 and 8 specimens, collected pretreatment and on-treatment. TCRdb's table, derived via immunoSEQ multiplex PCR, lists solely in-frame clones and lacks some. The sample records fewer than 85,000 clones, roughly 86% being singletons. The origin of this receptor is a man aged 55-75 years with urothelial cancer. Sample: PBMCs, taken around atezolizumab (anti-PD-L1) treatment. The V gene is TRBV10-2, the J gene TRBJ2-4; 9 bases are shared with TRBD1. The CDR3 loop reads CASSESKGDRVKNIQYF. The CDR3 region has the DNA TGCGCTAGCAGTGAGTCGAAGGGGGACAGGGTCAAAAACATTCAGTACTTC.